Below are 20 T cell receptor beta chains sequenced from a single sample in a study of chemoradiotherapy in HPV16-positive cancers. This table comes from immunoSEQ multiplex PCR, and its TCRdb copy is limited to in-frame clones, with some not included. The data hold more than 9,500 clones, with 60% to 80% observed a single time. The sample was gathered from a patient who underwent chemoradiotherapy. These receptors were taken from a human donor with HPV-associated anogenital cancer.

V and J are TRBV11-2 and TRBJ2-1, with TRBD2 matching 10 bases. The length of the CDR3 is 15 residues. Trimming cost V 5 bases and J 5 bases; bases outside gene matches: 6. Germline values: CDR1 SGHAT, CDR2 FQNNGV. DNA of the CDR3: TGTGCCAGCAGCATTAGCGGGGGGCTTAACAATGAGCAGTTCTTC. Amino acid sequence: CASSISGGLNNEQFF.

In DNA form, the CDR3 reads TGTGCCAGCAGCTTACCCTCCCGCCAGGGCGGCGGCTACACCTTC. Amino acid sequence: CASSLPSRQGGGYTF. The chain carries TRBV7-2 and TRBJ1-2, with a weak D call TRBD1 (5 bases). This CDR3 contains 15 residues. Trimming shortened V by 2 bases and J by 8 bases, and 18 bases separated the two germline ends. Germline lookup yields CDR1 SGHTA and CDR2 FQGNSA.

This clone was observed once. The chain uses TRBV5-6 and TRBJ1-4; possibly TRBD1 for D (5 bases). The CDR3 covers 16 residues. CDR1 and CDR2 from the germline V gene are SGHDT and YYEEEE. V was shortened by 2 bases and J by 0 bases, with 11 bases between the two germline ends. The CDR3 coding sequence is TGTGCCAGCAGCTTCAAGGGGTCCCCAACTAATGAAAAACTGTTTTTT. It specifies CASSFKGSPTNEKLFF.

The CDR3 sequence: CASSGLVGETQYF. The CDR3 bases are TGTGCCAGCAGCGGACTAGTCGGAGAGACCCAGTACTTC. The gene calls are TRBV6-6 and TRBJ2-5; 7 bases align to TRBD2. This CDR3 region has 13 residues. The V gene's germline CDR1 is MNHNY and CDR2 SVGAGI (reference sequence). V lost 6 bases to trimming and J lost 4 bases; unmatched junction nucleotides: 5.

CDR3 DNA: TGTGCCAGCACCTGGGGGACAGGGGGCTCTGGGGCCAACGTCCTGACTTTC. Its protein is CASTWGTGGSGANVLTF. This rearrangement joins TRBV28 to TRBJ2-6; 11 nucleotides align to TRBD1. The CDR3 has 17 residues. V lost 7 bases, J lost 0 bases, and 5 bases stayed unmatched. The germline V gene encodes CDR1 MDHEN and CDR2 SYDVKM.

The chain recombines TRBV12-5 with TRBJ2-1; D may be TRBD1 (5 bases). The germline CDR1 and CDR2 sequences are LGHNT and FRNRAP. This CDR3 comprises 15 residues. Trimming left V 5 bases short and J 4 bases short, with 15 bases between. The CDR3: CASGTGQLTYNEQFF. In DNA form, the CDR3 reads TGTGCTAGTGGTACCGGACAATTAACTTACAATGAGCAGTTCTTC.

This chain connects TRBV20-1 to TRBJ2-5; no clear D gene. Deletions cut 8 bases from V and 5 bases from J, with 12 bases between. Germline loops: CDR1 DFQATT, CDR2 SNEGSKA (reference sequence). This CDR3 region has 11 residues. The CDR3 region has the DNA TGCAGTTCGGGTTTTTTTGAGACCCAGTACTTC. Protein sequence: CSSGFFETQYF.

The chain combines TRBV4-1 with TRBJ1-5; 8 bases map to TRBD1. Germline-derived CDR1 and CDR2 are MGHRA and YSYEKL. Germline trimming cut 1 base from V and 4 bases from J; bases unmatched to any gene: 6. The CDR3 runs to 16 residues. The CDR3 DNA reads as TGCGCCAGCAGCCAAGGACCGGGACAGGAGAATCAGCCCCAGCATTTT. As protein: CASSQGPGQENQPQHF.

The gene calls are TRBV6-5 and TRBJ2-5, with D unresolved. The CDR3 has 12 amino acids. Looked up from germline, CDR1 is MNHEY and CDR2 is SVGAGI. The V end was cut by 4 bases, the J end by 3 bases, with 6 bases between. The CDR3 nucleotides read TGTGCCAGCAGTTCACAGAAAGAGACCCAGTACTTC. Translating gives CASSSQKETQYF.

This clone has just one count. The chain couples TRBV6-1 to TRBJ1-4; TRBD1 agrees at 7 bases. V shed 7 bases and J 2 bases; nucleotides not matched to a gene: 7. The CDR3 extends over 15 amino acids. The germline gives CDR1 MNHNS, CDR2 SASEGT. The DNA of the CDR3 is TGTGCCAGCACGACAGGGTTCCAGACTAATGAAAAACTGTTTTTT. Translation: CASTTGFQTNEKLFF.

V and J are TRBV5-4 and TRBJ1-2; D call uncertain. V lost 4 bases and J lost 4, with 17 bases in between. The CDR3 spans 15 residues. From germline, CDR1 is SGHNT and CDR2 YYREEE (reference sequence). DNA for the CDR3: TGTGCCAGCAGCCCAAGGACCGGCTACTTCTATGGCTACACCTTC. Protein: CASSPRTGYFYGYTF.

This chain joins TRBV7-2 and TRBJ2-3, with D tentatively TRBD1 (5 bases). The V and J ends lost 5 bases and 7 bases respectively, with 28 bases between them. The length of the CDR3 is 18 residues. Germline V gene lookup returns CDR1 SGHTA and CDR2 FQGNSA. As DNA, the CDR3 is TGTGCCAGCAGCCGGACATCCGTTAAGAGACTCGTTTCAAATACGCAGTATTTT. Translation gives CASSRTSVKRLVSNTQYF.

This clone has only a few counts. This chain connects TRBV7-2 to TRBJ1-5; D ambiguous. Germline V gene lookup returns CDR1 SGHTA and CDR2 FQGNSA. CDR3 size: 12 residues. V lost 1 base, J lost 6 bases, and 4 bases lay in between. The CDR3 nucleotides are TGTGCCAGCAGCTTAGGGGCTCAGCCCCAGCATTTT. Amino acid sequence: CASSLGAQPQHF.

The V gene is TRBV18, the J gene TRBJ1-2, with 8 positions matching TRBD1. With V trimmed by 5 bases and J by 7 bases, 6 bases remained unmatched. Germline lookup yields CDR1 KGHSH and CDR2 LQKENI. The CDR3 is 13 residues long. The CDR3 spells CASSSWTGIGYTF. In DNA, the CDR3 is TGTGCCAGCTCATCCTGGACAGGGATTGGCTACACCTTC.

The rearrangement links TRBV30 to TRBJ1-1; maybe TRBD1 (6 bases). Germline loops: CDR1 GTSNPN, CDR2 SVGIG (reference sequence). Trimming removed 2 bases from V and 6 bases from J, with 7 bases in between. There are 11 residues in the CDR3. CDR3 DNA: TGTGCCTGGAGTAGGGGGGCTGAAGCTTTCTTT. Its protein product is CAWSRGAEAFF.

The chain couples TRBV4-2 to TRBJ2-2; TRBD1 matches at 10 bases. The J segment lost 6 bases and the V segment lost 4 bases, leaving 20 bases of the junction unmatched. Germline values: CDR1 LGHNA, CDR2 YNFKEQ. The CDR3 consists of 20 residues. This chain's CDR3 is CASSPGQGRRASGESGELFF. The CDR3 nucleotides read TGTGCCAGCAGCCCGGGACAGGGGCGGAGGGCGAGCGGGGAATCCGGGGAGCTGTTTTTT.

This clone occurred a few times. This chain uses TRBV6-1 with TRBJ1-6; 7 bases are a match to TRBD1. V lost 6 bases to trimming and J lost 10 bases; unmatched junction nucleotides: 9. This CDR3 contains 14 residues. Germline loops: CDR1 MNHNS, CDR2 SASEGT. CDR3 in DNA: TGTGCCAGCAGGCAACCAGGGGGACCCTCACCCCTCCACTTT. As protein: CASRQPGGPSPLHF.

In this sample, this clone turned up once. The chain employs TRBV10-3 and TRBJ2-7, with D tentatively TRBD1 (5 bases). This CDR3 has 13 amino acids. Germline V lookup: CDR1 ENHRY, CDR2 SYGVKD. Trimming took 1 base from V and 5 from J, leaving 9 bases between them. CDR3 loop: CAISEFRVHEQYF. The CDR3 coding sequence is TGTGCCATCAGTGAGTTCAGGGTCCACGAGCAGTACTTC.

This chain joins TRBV10-3 and TRBJ1-2, with D possibly TRBD1 on 5 matching bases. In germline, CDR1 is ENHRY, CDR2 SYGVKD. This CDR3 is 13 amino acids long. Trimming shortened V by 10 bases and J by 6 bases, and 18 bases separated the two germline ends. Here the CDR3 DNA reads TGTGCCACCGCTGGGGGAGGGGAGGATGGCTACACCTTC. It is translated as CATAGGGEDGYTF.

This clone was found once. The chain uses TRBV7-2 and TRBJ1-2, with a tentative D call TRBD1 (6 bases). The V gene lost 4 bases and the J gene lost 5 bases, with 14 bases spanning the gap. Per germline, CDR1 SGHTA and CDR2 FQGNSA. The CDR3 sequence is 14 residues long. CDR3 sequence reads: CASSYRDGGYGYTF. CDR3 bases: TGTGCCAGCAGCTACAGGGACGGGGGATATGGCTACACCTTC.